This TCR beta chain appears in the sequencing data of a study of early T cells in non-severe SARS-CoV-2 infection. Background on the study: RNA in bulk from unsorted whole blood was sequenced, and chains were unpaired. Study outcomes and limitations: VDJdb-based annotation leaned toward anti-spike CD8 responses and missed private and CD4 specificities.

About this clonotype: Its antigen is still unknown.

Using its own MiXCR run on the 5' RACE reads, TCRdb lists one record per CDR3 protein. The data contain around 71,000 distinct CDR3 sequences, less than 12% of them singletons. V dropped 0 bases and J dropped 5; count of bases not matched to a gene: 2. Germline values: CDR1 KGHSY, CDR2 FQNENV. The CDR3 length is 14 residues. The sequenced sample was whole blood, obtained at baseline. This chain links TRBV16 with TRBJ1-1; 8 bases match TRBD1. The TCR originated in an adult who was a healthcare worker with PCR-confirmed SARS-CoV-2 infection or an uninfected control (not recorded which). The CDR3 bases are TGTGCCAGCAGCCAATCCAGGGGGCAGACTGAAGCTTTCTTT. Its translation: CASSQSRGQTEAFF.